This TCR beta chain was observed in a study of patients and donors after allogeneic stem cell transplantation (dated by TCRdb to between 2020 and 2021). This clonotype has only a few counts. Its antigen is currently not known. Base qualities were left out, and no much larger clone turns up one base away. The library relied on RT-PCR. TCRdb shows the sequencer as NextSeq 550. TCRdb passed the public sequencing reads through fastp at Q25 and MiXCR, retaining productive beta sequences. CDR3 protein sequences are deduplicated, and each keeps its most common genes and DNA. The sample table lists 190,000 or so distinct CDR3 sequences, about 37% of them with a count of one. Approximately 10% of the sample lies in the top ten. Including cysteine and phenylalanine, the CDR3 has 17 amino acids. Just the 51-base CDR3 DNA is kept, in frame starting at base 1. The germline V end is reduced by 5 bases and the J end by 0 bases; junction bases left unmatched: 8. The germline V gene specifies KGHDR as CDR1 and SFDVKD as CDR2.

The source is a human donor who was either an allogeneic HSCT recipient or a stem cell or donor lymphocyte infusion donor (not recorded which). It is not recorded whose cells these are; they may come from a transplant donor. The source material was blood, either unsorted or a sorted T cell fraction (not recorded which). The chain is assembled from TRBV24-1 and TRBJ2-1; 8 bases in the junction line up with TRBD1. This receptor carries the CDR3 CATSADRVWSSYNEQFF. The DNA reads as follows: TGTGCCACCAGTGCGGACAGGGTTTGGAGCTCCTACAATGAGCAGTTCTTC.